This T cell receptor (beta chain) originates from a study of blood T cell repertoires in COVID-19. Patients at the Seattle site were enrolled during active infection and followed longitudinally. Some clones are missing from TCRdb's copy, which holds only in-frame ones; the method was immunoSEQ multiplex PCR. The table shows 440,000 or so clones, with approximately 89% occurring only once. Sequences were obtained from peripheral blood. The sequence was obtained from a woman aged 40 to 50 with COVID-19, enrolled during active disease.

The CDR3 sequence: CASPRVRTSGRSNTGELFF. In nucleotides, the CDR3 is TGTGCCAGCCCCAGGGTCCGGACTAGCGGGAGGTCGAACACCGGGGAGCTGTTTTTT. V is TRBV21-1 and J is TRBJ2-2; TRBD2 is the table's D call, not checked against the DNA. TRBV21-1 is listed as a pseudogene. The CDR3 spans 19 residues.